The entry below gives a single TCR beta chain sequence along with its context. These data come from a study of blood T cell repertoires in COVID-19. Here immunoSEQ multiplex PCR was the method, and the copy in TCRdb shows in-frame clones only, minus some. This table has a few hundred thousand clones, 80% to 90% appearing once. This CDR3 is 16 amino acids long. Per germline, CDR1 MGHRA and CDR2 YSYEKL. Between the trimmed V and J ends, which lost 0 bases and 7 bases, there was a span of 18 bases. The gene calls are TRBV4-1 and TRBJ1-1; D ambiguous. The sequence derives from a woman in her 30s with COVID-19, enrolled during active disease. Sequenced: peripheral blood. This CDR3 is CASSQDHYVRGGEAFF. DNA for the CDR3: TGCGCCAGCAGCCAAGATCATTATGTGCGGGGAGGTGAAGCTTTCTTT.